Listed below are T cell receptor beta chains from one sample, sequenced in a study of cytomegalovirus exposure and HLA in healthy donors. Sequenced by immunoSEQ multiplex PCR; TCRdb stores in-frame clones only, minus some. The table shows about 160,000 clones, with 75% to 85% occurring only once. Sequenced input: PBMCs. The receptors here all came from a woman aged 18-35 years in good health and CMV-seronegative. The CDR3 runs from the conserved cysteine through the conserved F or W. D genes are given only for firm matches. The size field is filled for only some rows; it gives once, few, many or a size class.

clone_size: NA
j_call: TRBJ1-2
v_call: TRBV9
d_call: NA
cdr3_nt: TGTGCCAGCACCTCACCGGGGAATCGAGATGGCTACACCTTC
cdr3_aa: CASTSPGNRDGYTF

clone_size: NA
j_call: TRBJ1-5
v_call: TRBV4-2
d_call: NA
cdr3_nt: TGTGCCAGCAGCCAAGATCGGTCCCGGGCGGGAGATAGCAATCAGCCCCAGCATTTT
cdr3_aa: CASSQDRSRAGDSNQPQHF

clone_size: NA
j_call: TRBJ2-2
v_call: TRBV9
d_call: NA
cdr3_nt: TGTGCCAGCAGCGTAGGTTGGGGTGGTGGGGGGGCCGCGAACACCGGGGAGCTGTTTTTT
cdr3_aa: CASSVGWGGGGAANTGELFF

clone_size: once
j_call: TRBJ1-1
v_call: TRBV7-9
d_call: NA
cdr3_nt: TGTGCCAGCAGCTTAACGGGTTTGAACACTGAAGCTTTCTTT
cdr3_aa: CASSLTGLNTEAFF

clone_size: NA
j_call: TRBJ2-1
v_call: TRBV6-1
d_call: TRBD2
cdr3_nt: TGTGCCAGCAGCAGACTAGCGGGAGGGTACAATGAGCAGTTCTTC
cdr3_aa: CASSRLAGGYNEQFF

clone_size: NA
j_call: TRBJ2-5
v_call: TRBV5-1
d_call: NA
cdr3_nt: TGCGCCAGCAGCTTGGGGCCGAAGAAAGGGAGGAAGACCCAGTACTTC
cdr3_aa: CASSLGPKKGRKTQYF

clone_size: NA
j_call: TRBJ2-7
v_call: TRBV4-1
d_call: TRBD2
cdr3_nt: TGCGCCAGCAGCCAAGATTCTAGCGGGAGGGTATACTACGAGCAGTACTTC
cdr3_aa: CASSQDSSGRVYYEQYF

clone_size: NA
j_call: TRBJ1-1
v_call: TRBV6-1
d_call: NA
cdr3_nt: TGTGCCAGCAGTGTCGATCGTCGGTGGAACACTGAAGCTTTCTTT
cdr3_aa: CASSVDRRWNTEAFF

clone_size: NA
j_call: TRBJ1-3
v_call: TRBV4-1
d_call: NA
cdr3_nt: TGCGCCAGCAGCCAAGGCGGGGGATCTGGAAACACCATATATTTT
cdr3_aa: CASSQGGGSGNTIYF

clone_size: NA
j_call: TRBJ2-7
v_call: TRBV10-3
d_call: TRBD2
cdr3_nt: TGTGCCATCAGCGACCGGACAAGCGGGAACGAGCAGTACTTC
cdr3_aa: CAISDRTSGNEQYF

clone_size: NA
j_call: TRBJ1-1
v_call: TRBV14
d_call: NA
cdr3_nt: TGTGCCAGCAGCCAAGCCCGCAGGATCAACACTGAAGCTTTCTTT
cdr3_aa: CASSQARRINTEAFF

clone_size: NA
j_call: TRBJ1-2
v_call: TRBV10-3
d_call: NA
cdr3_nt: TGTGCCATCAGAGAGACATCGTACTATGGCTACACCTTC
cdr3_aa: CAIRETSYYGYTF

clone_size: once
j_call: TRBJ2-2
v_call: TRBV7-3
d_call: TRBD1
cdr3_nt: TGTGCCAGCAGCCGTGATAACAGGGGGCGGAGCACCGGGGAGCTGTTTTTT
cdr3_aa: CASSRDNRGRSTGELFF

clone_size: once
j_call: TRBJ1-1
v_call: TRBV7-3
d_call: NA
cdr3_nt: TGTGCCAGCAGCTTGGGAGGGAATCGCGGGAACACTGAAGCTTTCTTT
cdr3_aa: CASSLGGNRGNTEAFF

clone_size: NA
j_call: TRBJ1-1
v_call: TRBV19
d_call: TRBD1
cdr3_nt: TGTGCCAGTAGTATATTTTCGGGACAGATGAACACTGAAGCTTTCTTT
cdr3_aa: CASSIFSGQMNTEAFF

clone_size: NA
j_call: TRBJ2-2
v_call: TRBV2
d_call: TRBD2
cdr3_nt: TGTGCCAGCAGTGATCGAGCGGGGGGTCTGAACACCGGGGAGCTGTTTTTT
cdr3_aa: CASSDRAGGLNTGELFF

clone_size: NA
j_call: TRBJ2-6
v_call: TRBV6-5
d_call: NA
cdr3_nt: TGTGCCAGCAGATCAGAAAGCTCTGGGGCCAACGTCCTGACTTTC
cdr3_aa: CASRSESSGANVLTF

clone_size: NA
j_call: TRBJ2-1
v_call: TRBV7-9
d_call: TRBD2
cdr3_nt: TGTGCCAGCAGCTTAGGTAGCGGGAGTTACAATGAGCAGTTCTTC
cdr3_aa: CASSLGSGSYNEQFF

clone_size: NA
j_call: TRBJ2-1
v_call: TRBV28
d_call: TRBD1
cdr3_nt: TGTGCCAGCAGTTTATGGACAGGGGGTGGCGATGAGCAGTTCTTC
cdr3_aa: CASSLWTGGGDEQFF

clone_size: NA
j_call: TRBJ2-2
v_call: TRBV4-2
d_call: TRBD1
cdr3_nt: TGTGCCAGCAGCCAGGACAGGCGTCCGAACACCGGGGAGCTGTTTTTT
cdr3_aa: CASSQDRRPNTGELFF

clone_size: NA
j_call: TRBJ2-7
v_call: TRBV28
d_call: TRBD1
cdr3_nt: TGTGCCAGCAGTCCCTCGACAGGGAAATACGAGCAGTACTTC
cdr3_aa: CASSPSTGKYEQYF

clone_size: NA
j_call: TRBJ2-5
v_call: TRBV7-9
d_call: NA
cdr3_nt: TGTGCCAGCAGCTTGGGGAGTGGAGGGAGTGGAGAGACCCAGTACTTC
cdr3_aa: CASSLGSGGSGETQYF

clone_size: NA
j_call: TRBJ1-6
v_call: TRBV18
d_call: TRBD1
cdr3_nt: TGTGCCAGCTCACCCCGGGACAGTGGCTCCTATAATTCACCCCTCCACTTT
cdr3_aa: CASSPRDSGSYNSPLHF

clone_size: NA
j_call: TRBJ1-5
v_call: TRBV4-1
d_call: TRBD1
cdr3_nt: TGCGCCAGCAGCCAAGCCGGGACAGGGATCAATCAGCCCCAGCATTTT
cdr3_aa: CASSQAGTGINQPQHF

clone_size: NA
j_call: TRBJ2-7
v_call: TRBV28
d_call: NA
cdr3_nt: TGTGCCAGCTTACCCTCGGGGGTAAGCTCCTACGAGCAGTACTTC
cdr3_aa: CASLPSGVSSYEQYF

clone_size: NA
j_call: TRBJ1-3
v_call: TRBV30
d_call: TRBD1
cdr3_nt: TGTGCCTGGAGTTTATCCGGGACAGGAGGAAACACCATATATTTT
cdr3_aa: CAWSLSGTGGNTIYF

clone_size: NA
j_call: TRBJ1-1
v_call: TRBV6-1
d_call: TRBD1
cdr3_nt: TGTGCCAGCACCAAACAGGGGACTGAAGCTTTCTTT
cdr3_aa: CASTKQGTEAFF

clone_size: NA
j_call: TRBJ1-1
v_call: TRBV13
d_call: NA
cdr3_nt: TGTGCCAGCAGCTTACGGGGTGTGGCAGGGGCTAGGAACACTGAAGCTTTCTTT
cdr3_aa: CASSLRGVAGARNTEAFF

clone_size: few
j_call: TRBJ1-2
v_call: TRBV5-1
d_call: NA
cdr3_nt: TGCGCCAGCAGGGCGGATTCGGGCTATGGCTACACCTTC
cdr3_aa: CASRADSGYGYTF

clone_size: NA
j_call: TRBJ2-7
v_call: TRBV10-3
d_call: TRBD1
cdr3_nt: TGTGCCATCAGACAACGGGACAGGGTCGACGAGCAGTACTTC
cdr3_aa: CAIRQRDRVDEQYF

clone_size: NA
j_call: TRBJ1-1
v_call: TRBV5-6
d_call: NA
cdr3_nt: TGTGCCAGCAGCTTGGTTGGACTGAGGAACACTGAAGCTTTCTTT
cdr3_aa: CASSLVGLRNTEAFF

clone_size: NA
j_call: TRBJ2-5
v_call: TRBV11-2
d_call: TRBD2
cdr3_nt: TGTGCCAGCAGCCCTCCGGCGGGGGGGCCGGGTCAAGAGACCCAGTACTTC
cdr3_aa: CASSPPAGGPGQETQYF

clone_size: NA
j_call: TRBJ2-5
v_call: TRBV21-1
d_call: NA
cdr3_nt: NA
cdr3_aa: CASSKFGGGIRETQYF

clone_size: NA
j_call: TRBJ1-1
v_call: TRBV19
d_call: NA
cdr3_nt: TGTGCCAGTAGTAGGGGCTTTGAAGGGGCTGAAGCTTTCTTT
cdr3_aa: CASSRGFEGAEAFF

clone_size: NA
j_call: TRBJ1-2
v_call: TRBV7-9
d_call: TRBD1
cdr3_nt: TGTTCCAGCAGCTCCCCGGGACAGGGAATGAACTATGGCTACACCTTC
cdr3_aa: CSSSSPGQGMNYGYTF

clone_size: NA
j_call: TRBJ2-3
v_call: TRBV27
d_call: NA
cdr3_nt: TGTGCCAGCAGCGACAACAGCCGCACAGATACGCAGTATTTT
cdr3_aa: CASSDNSRTDTQYF

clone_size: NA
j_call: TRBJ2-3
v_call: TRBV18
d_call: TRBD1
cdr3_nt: TGTGCCAGCCGGCCAGGGGGCGCAGATACGCAGTATTTT
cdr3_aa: CASRPGGADTQYF

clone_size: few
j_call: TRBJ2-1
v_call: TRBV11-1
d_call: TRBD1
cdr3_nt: TGTGCCAGCAGCGCGGGACAGGGGAGCCATGAGCAGTTCTTC
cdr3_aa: CASSAGQGSHEQFF

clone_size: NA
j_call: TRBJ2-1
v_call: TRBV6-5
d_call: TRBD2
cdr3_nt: TGTGCCAGCAGTTCTAGCGGGAGTTTCGGTGAGCAGTTCTTC
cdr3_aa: CASSSSGSFGEQFF

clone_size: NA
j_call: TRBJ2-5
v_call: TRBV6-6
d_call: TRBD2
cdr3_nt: TGTGCCAGCACCCAACGAGCGGGGGGCCAAGAGACCCAGTACTTC
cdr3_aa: CASTQRAGGQETQYF

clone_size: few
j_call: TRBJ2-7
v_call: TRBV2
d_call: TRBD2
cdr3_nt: TGTGCCAGCAAGGAGGGACTAGCGGAGACCTACGAGCAGTACTTC
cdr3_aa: CASKEGLAETYEQYF

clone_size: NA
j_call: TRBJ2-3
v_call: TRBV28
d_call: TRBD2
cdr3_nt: TGTGCCAGCAGTTTGGACGACGGTAGCGGGAGGGGCAGGGATACGCAGTATTTT
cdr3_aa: CASSLDDGSGRGRDTQYF

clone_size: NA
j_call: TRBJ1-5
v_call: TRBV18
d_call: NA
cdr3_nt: TGTGCCAGCTCACCTTCCAGTAATAGCAATCAGCCCCAGCATTTT
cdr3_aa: CASSPSSNSNQPQHF

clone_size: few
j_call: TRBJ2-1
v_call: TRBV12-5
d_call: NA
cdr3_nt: TGTGCTAGTGGTAAACAGGGAAATGAGCAGTTCTTC
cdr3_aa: CASGKQGNEQFF

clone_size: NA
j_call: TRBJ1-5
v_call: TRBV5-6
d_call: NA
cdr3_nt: TGTGCCAGCAGCTTTTGGGGCCCGAGAAAGCCCCAGCATTTT
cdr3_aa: CASSFWGPRKPQHF

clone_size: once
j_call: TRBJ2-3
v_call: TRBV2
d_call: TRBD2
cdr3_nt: TGTGCCAGCACCGGACTAGCGGGAGGGGACACAGATACGCAGTATTTT
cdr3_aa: CASTGLAGGDTDTQYF

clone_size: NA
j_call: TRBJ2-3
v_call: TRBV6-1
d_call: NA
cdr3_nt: TGTGCCAGCAGTATCTCCACAGATACGCAGTATTTT
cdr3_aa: CASSISTDTQYF

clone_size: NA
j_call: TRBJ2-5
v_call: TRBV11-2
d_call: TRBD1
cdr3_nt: TGTGCCAGCAGCCCCTCCCGGGGGACAGGAGAGACCCAGTACTTC
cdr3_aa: CASSPSRGTGETQYF

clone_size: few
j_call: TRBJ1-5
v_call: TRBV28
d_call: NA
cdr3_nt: TGTGCCAGCAGCTCCGGAGGGGAATTATACAATCAGCCCCAGCATTTT
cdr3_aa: CASSSGGELYNQPQHF

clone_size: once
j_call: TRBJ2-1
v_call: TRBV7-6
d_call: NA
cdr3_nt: TGTGCCAGCAGCTTAGTTCGCACTAACGATGAGCAGTTCTTC
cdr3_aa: CASSLVRTNDEQFF

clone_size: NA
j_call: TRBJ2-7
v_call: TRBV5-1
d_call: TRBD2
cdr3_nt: TGCGCCAGCAGCTGGGGGACTAGCGAAACCTACGAGCAGTACTTC
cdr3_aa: CASSWGTSETYEQYF

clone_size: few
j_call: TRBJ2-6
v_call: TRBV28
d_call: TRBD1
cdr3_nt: TGTGCCACAGGACAGGGGGACCCCTCTGGGGCCAACGTCCTGACTTTC
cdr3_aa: CATGQGDPSGANVLTF

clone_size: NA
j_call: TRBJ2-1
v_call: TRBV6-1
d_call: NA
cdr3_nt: TGTGCCAGCAGTGAGGGTCGGGACTACAATGAGCAGTTCTTC
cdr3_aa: CASSEGRDYNEQFF

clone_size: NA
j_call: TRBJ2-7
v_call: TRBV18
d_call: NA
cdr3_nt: TGTGCCAGCTCACCAAGCACGGAGCCCTACGAGCAGTACTTC
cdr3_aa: CASSPSTEPYEQYF

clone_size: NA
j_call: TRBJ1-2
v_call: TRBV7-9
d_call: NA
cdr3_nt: TGTTCCAGCAGCTTAGGGGGGAGGGGCTACACCTTC
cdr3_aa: CSSSLGGRGYTF